The 10 T cell receptor beta chains below were found in one sample sequenced in a study of T cells in Graves' hyperthyroidism and ophthalmopathy. Authors of the study amplified TCR beta CDR3 regions from RNA transcripts. First-round RT-PCR targeting the TCR CDR3 was performed with the HTBI primer set. Each CDR3 protein is one row after TCRdb ran MiXCR on the multiplex PCR reads. The sample includes around 350,000 distinct CDR3 sequences, roughly 14% of them seen just once. Sample: blood. These receptors were obtained from a woman aged 18-30 years with Graves' hyperthyroidism that later progressed to Graves' ophthalmopathy.

Here the CDR3 reads CASSRRDRVYNEQFF. The DNA of the CDR3 is TGTGCCAGCAGCCGCCGGGACAGGGTTTACAATGAGCAGTTCTTC. This sequence joins TRBV2 and TRBJ2-1; 9 positions agree with TRBD1. The CDR3 has 15 amino acids. Germline CDR1 SNHLY, CDR2 FYNNEI. After removal of 6 bases from V and 4 bases from J, the junction contained 7 bases not matched to a gene. The full variable domain, in which reference TRBV2 and TRBJ2-1 provide the parts outside the CDR3, is EPEVTQTPSHQVTQMGQEVILRCVPISNHLYFYWYRQILGQKVEFLVSFYNNEISEKSEIFDDQFSVERPDGSNFTLKIRSTKLEDSAMYFCASSRRDRVYNEQFFGPGTRLTVL.

This clonotype was seen ten or more times. This sequence joins TRBV7-3 and TRBJ1-1; D is undetermined. This CDR3 comprises 15 residues. Trimming stripped 2 bases from V and 4 bases from J, with 14 bases between. CDR1 is SGHTA, CDR2 FQGTGA, per germline. The CDR3 bases are TGTGCCAGCAGCTTAGGGAGAGGGCTGGGCACTGAAGCTTTCTTT. Its translation: CASSLGRGLGTEAFF.

This clonotype was detected a few times. This chain uses TRBV24-1 with TRBJ2-2, with no clear D. The ends were cut back, 3 bases at V and 6 bases at J, with 7 bases in the middle. CDR1 and CDR2 (germline): KGHDR, SFDVKD. CDR3 length: 13 residues. CDR3: CATSDPAAGELFF. Here the CDR3 DNA reads TGTGCCACCAGTGATCCCGCGGCCGGGGAGCTGTTTTTT.

This clonotype was seen repeatedly, ten times or more. The chain joins TRBV5-6 to TRBJ2-3; D not certain. Trimming pared 6 bases from V and 7 bases from J, leaving 18 bases between. Germline CDR1 and CDR2: SGHDT and YYEEEE. CDR3 length equals 14 residues. For the CDR3, the DNA is TGTGCCAGCACCCGAGGAGTAGGGCTCAATACGCAGTATTTT. It specifies CASTRGVGLNTQYF.

This clonotype was seen many times. The V and J genes are TRBV5-1 and TRBJ2-7, with TRBD2 as a possible D gene (6 bases). CDR1 is SGHRS and CDR2 is YFSETQ in the germline V gene. V was pared by 2 bases and J by 7 bases, with 22 bases between. The CDR3 runs to 16 residues. The CDR3 region has the DNA TGCGCCAGCAGCTTTACAGGAATAGACACGGCGGGGGAGCAGTACTTC. Translated, it gives CASSFTGIDTAGEQYF.

J is TRBJ1-5 and V is TRBV6-1; tentatively, D is TRBD1 (5 bases). CDR1 is MNHNS, CDR2 SASEGT, per germline. V was cut by 6 bases and J by 3 bases, with 9 bases left in between. The length of the CDR3 is 13 residues. CDR3 sequence (DNA): TGTGCCAGCAGGGGGCTTGACAATCAGCCCCAGCATTTT. Amino acid sequence: CASRGLDNQPQHF.

In regard to this clonotype: This may come from a read error, since a much larger clone is one base off. The chain recombines TRBV4-3 with TRBJ2-1, with TRBD2 as a possible D gene (6 bases). Trimming took off 0 bases at V and 8 bases at J, with 17 bases between the two ends. The germline V gene has CDR1 LGHNA and CDR2 YSLEER. The CDR3 totals 16 residues. CDR3 region: CASSQDPVTRSDEQFF. The CDR3 DNA follows: TGCGCCAGCAGCCAAGATCCAGTGACTAGAAGCGATGAGCAGTTCTTC.

This clonotype was detected only once. The rearrangement uses TRBV7-9 and TRBJ2-1, with a weak D call TRBD2 (5 bases). This CDR3 is 14 amino acids long. Between the trimmed V and J ends, which lost 3 bases and 1 base, there was a span of 7 bases. The V gene's germline CDR1 is SEHNR and CDR2 FQNEAQ (reference sequence). The CDR3 protein is CASSFGESYNEQFF. The CDR3 DNA sequence: TGTGCCAGCAGCTTTGGGGAGTCCTACAATGAGCAGTTCTTC.

The chain is built from TRBV4-2 and TRBJ2-7; 7 bases are a match to TRBD1. Trimming at V came to 4 bases and at J to 8 bases, leaving 5 bases not matched to a gene. The CDR3 consists of 12 residues. Germline V gene data show CDR1 as LGHNA and CDR2 as YNFKEQ. CDR3 residues: CASSPGQNQQYF. The CDR3 nucleotides are TGTGCCAGCAGCCCGGGACAGAATCAGCAGTACTTC.

The CDR3 DNA is TGTGCCAGCAGACGAGACCTACAGGGAAGGACCGCCGGGGAGCTGTTTTTT. It codes for CASRRDLQGRTAGELFF. The genes are TRBV6-1 and TRBJ2-2, with a possible D match to TRBD1 (6 bases). CDR3 size: 17 residues. V was pared by 6 bases and J by 6 bases, with 23 bases between. Per germline, CDR1 MNHNS and CDR2 SASEGT.